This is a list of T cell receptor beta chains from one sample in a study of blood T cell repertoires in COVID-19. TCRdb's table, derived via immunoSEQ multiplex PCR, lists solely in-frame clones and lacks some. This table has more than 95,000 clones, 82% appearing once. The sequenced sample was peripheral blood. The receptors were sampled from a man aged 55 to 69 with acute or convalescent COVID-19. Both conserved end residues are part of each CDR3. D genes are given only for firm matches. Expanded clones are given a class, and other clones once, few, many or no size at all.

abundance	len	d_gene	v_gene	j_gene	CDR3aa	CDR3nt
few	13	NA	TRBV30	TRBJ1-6	CAWSVIGNSPLHF	TGTGCCTGGAGTGTTATCGGGAATTCACCCCTCCACTTT
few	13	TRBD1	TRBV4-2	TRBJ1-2	CASSQGQDYGYTF	TGTGCCAGCAGCCAGGGACAGGACTATGGCTACACCTTC
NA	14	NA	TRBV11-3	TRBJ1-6	CASSGGLEGLALHF	TGTGCCAGCAGCGGGGGACTGGAAGGGTTGGCCCTCCACTTT
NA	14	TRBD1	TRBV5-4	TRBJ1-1	CASSGGQRNTEAFF	TGTGCCAGCAGCGGGGGACAGAGGAACACTGAAGCTTTCTTT
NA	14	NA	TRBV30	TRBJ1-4	CAWSSGSGHEKLFF	TGTGCCTGGAGTAGCGGGTCAGGGCATGAAAAACTGTTTTTT
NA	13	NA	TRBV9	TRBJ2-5	CASSVAPQETQYF	TGTGCCAGCAGCGTAGCCCCACAAGAGACCCAGTACTTC
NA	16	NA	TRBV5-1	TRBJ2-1	CASSLLEGASYNEQFF	TGCGCCAGCAGCTTGTTGGAGGGGGCTTCCTACAATGAGCAGTTCTTC
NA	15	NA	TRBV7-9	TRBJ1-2	CASSSPEGLGYGYTF	TGTGCCAGCAGCTCCCCGGAGGGCTTGGGCTATGGCTACACCTTC
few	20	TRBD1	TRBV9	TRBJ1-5	CASSAVGQGKGARRNQPQHF	TGTGCCAGCAGTGCCGTGGGACAGGGAAAGGGGGCCAGAAGAAATCAGCCCCAGCATTTT
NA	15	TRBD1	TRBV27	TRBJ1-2	CASSLRGTGVYGYTF	TGTGCCAGCAGTTTAAGGGGGACAGGGGTCTATGGCTACACCTTC
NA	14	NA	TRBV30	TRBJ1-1	CAWRKTGNNTEAFF	TGTGCCTGGAGAAAAACAGGGAACAACACTGAAGCTTTCTTT
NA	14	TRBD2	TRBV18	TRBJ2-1	CASSRSGVDNEQFF	TGTGCCAGCTCACGTAGCGGGGTAGACAATGAGCAGTTCTTC
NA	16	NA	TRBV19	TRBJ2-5	CASSIGGGVTQETQYF	TGTGCCAGTAGTATAGGGGGCGGGGTAACCCAAGAGACCCAGTACTTC
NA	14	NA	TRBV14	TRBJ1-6	CASSQLGEGSPLHF	TGTGCCAGCAGCCAACTAGGGGAGGGATCACCCCTCCACTTT
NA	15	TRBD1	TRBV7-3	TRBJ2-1	CASSLDRGGYNEQFF	TGTGCCAGCAGCCTAGACAGGGGCGGTTACAATGAGCAGTTCTTC
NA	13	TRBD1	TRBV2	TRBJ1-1	CASSYTGGTEAFF	TGTGCCAGCAGTTATACAGGGGGCACTGAAGCTTTCTTT
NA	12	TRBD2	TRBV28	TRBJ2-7	CAKGRGAYEQYF	TGTGCCAAAGGGCGGGGGGCCTACGAGCAGTACTTC
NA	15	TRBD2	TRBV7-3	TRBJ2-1	CASSSTGTSGREQFF	TGTGCCAGCAGCTCTACGGGGACTAGCGGCCGTGAGCAGTTCTTC
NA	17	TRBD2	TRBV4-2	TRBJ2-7	CASSQASGNPPGYEQYF	TGTGCCAGCAGCCAAGCTAGCGGGAACCCCCCGGGTTACGAGCAGTACTTC
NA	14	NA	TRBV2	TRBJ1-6	CASSMDMGGSPLHF	TGTGCCAGCAGTATGGATATGGGGGGTTCACCCCTCCACTTT
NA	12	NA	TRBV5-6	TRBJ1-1	CASSLVSDEAFF	TGTGCCAGCAGCTTGGTGAGTGATGAAGCTTTCTTT
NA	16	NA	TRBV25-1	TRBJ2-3	CASSKMDNVVTDTQYF	TGTGCCAGCAGTAAAATGGACAACGTTGTCACAGATACGCAGTATTTT
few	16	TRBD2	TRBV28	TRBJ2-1	CASSLLLAGVHNEQFF	TGTGCCAGCAGCCTCCTTCTAGCGGGCGTTCATAATGAGCAGTTCTTC
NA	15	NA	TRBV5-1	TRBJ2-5	CASRGQGSIQETQYF	TGCGCCAGCAGGGGGCAGGGTTCCATTCAAGAGACCCAGTACTTC
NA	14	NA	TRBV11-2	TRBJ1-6	CASSLSDRNSPLHF	TGTGCCAGCAGCTTAAGTGACAGAAATTCACCCCTCCACTTT
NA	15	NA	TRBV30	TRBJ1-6	CAWSMDILGNSPLHF	TGTGCCTGGAGTATGGACATTTTGGGGAATTCACCCCTCCACTTT
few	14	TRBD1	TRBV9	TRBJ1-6	CASSVTGELSPLHF	TGTGCCAGCAGCGTAACAGGGGAGCTTTCACCCCTCCACTTT
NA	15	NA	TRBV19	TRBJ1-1	CASSIPRTAYTEAFF	TGTGCCAGTAGTATCCCCCGAACAGCCTACACTGAAGCTTTCTTT
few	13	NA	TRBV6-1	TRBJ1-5	CASSEQTGQPQHF	TGTGCCAGCAGTGAACAAACAGGGCAGCCCCAGCATTTT
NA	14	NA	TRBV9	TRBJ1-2	CASSDIQGGYGYTF	TGTGCCAGCAGCGACATCCAGGGAGGCTATGGCTACACCTTC
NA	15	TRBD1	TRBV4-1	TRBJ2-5	CASSRTQGNGETQYF	TGCGCCAGCAGCCGTACACAGGGGAACGGAGAGACCCAGTACTTC
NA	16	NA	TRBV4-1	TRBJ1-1	CASSQFQGHMNTEAFF	TGCGCCAGCAGCCAGTTTCAGGGACACATGAACACTGAAGCTTTCTTT
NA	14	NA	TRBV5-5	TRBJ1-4	CASSSGVTNEKLFF	TGTGCCAGCAGTTCGGGGGTAACTAATGAAAAACTGTTTTTT
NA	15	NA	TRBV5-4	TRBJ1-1	CASSFRTAGSTEAFF	TGTGCCAGCAGCTTCAGGACAGCTGGGAGCACTGAAGCTTTCTTT
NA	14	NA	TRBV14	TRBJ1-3	CASSQMQAGNTIYF	TGTGCCAGCAGCCAAATGCAGGCTGGAAACACCATATATTTT
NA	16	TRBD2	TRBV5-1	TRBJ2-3	CASSPGTSGGTDTQYF	TGCGCCAGCAGCCCCGGGACTAGCGGGGGCACAGATACGCAGTATTTT
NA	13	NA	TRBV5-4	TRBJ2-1	CASSLGETNEQFF	TGTGCCAGCAGCTTGGGGGAGACCAATGAGCAGTTCTTC